Presented here are 32 T cell receptor beta chains from one specimen sequenced in a study of CD8 T cells in Susac syndrome. Random hexamers primed reverse transcription of 0.5 to 1 ug RNA. Each CDR3 protein gets one entry after TCRdb re-called the immunoSEQ multiplex PCR reads with MiXCR. The sample has about 240,000 distinct CDR3 sequences; 90% to 97% are singletons. The source material was CD4+ T cells from PBMCs. These receptors all stem from a human donor with Susac syndrome.

The table lists this clonotype with a count of one. At one of its ends the junction is not consistent with the germline gene, which may arise from a read error. This chain uses TRBV7-3 with TRBJ2-3, with 7 positions matching TRBD2. Germline CDR1 is SGHTA and CDR2 is FQGTGA. CDR3 length equals 17 residues. CDR3 loop: CASSLTLADAFGDTQYF. The CDR3 DNA is TGTGCCAGCAGCCTAACTCTAGCGGACGCTTTTGGAGATACGCAGTATTTT.

The chain combines TRBV28 with TRBJ2-3, with TRBD2 matching 7 bases. The ends lost 3 bases at V and 4 bases at J; junction bases unmatched: 7. The V gene's germline CDR1 is MDHEN and CDR2 SYDVKM. This CDR3 comprises 15 residues. CDR3 residues: CASSFWREPADTQYF. The DNA of the CDR3 is TGTGCCAGCAGTTTCTGGCGGGAGCCTGCAGATACGCAGTATTTT. Together with reference TRBV28 and TRBJ2-3, the CDR3 gives the full variable domain: DVKVTQSSRYLVKRTGEKVFLECVQDMDHENMFWYRQDPGLGLRLIYFSYDVKMKEKGDIPEGYSVSREKKERFSLILESASTNQTSMYLCASSFWREPADTQYFGPGTRLTVL.

This chain links TRBV20-1 with TRBJ2-3; D ambiguous. The CDR3 has 12 amino acids. Trimming shortened V by 5 bases and J by 6 bases, and 12 bases separated the two germline ends. Germline CDR1 DFQATT, CDR2 SNEGSKA (reference sequence). This chain's CDR3 is CSAGRLVDTQYF. The CDR3 DNA sequence: TGCAGTGCTGGACGCCTAGTGGATACGCAGTATTTT.

In nucleotides, the CDR3 is TGTGCCTGGAGTGAAGGGGTCGGGGATGAAAAACTGTTTTTT. Amino acids: CAWSEGVGDEKLFF. V is TRBV30 and J is TRBJ1-4; possibly TRBD1 for D (5 bases). This CDR3 region has 14 residues. The germline V gene has CDR1 GTSNPN and CDR2 SVGIG (reference sequence). V was pared by 1 base and J by 6 bases, with 12 bases between.

The chain combines TRBV7-8 with TRBJ2-7; D is possibly TRBD1 or TRBD2 (5 bases each). V lost 2 bases, J lost 1 base, and 12 bases lay in between. CDR3 length equals 15 residues. Germline lookup yields CDR1 SGHVS and CDR2 FQNEAQ. Written as DNA, the CDR3 is TGTGCCAGCAGCTTATACGGGACGGGGTCCTACGAGCAGTACTTC. Protein: CASSLYGTGSYEQYF.

The V and J genes are TRBV20-1 and TRBJ2-1, with 12 bases that match TRBD2. Germline V CDR1 and CDR2: DFQATT, SNEGSKA (reference sequence). The CDR3 is 12 amino acids. V trimming: 5 bases; J trimming: 15 bases; junction bases outside the gene matches: 8. CDR3 coding DNA: TGCAGTGCTGCTATGACTAGCGGGGGTTGGTTCTTC. Translation gives CSAAMTSGGWFF.

The chain recombines TRBV20-1 with TRBJ1-5; D remains ambiguous. V lost 4 bases and J lost 2, with 12 bases in between. Germline V gene sequence: CDR1 DFQATT, CDR2 SNEGSKA (reference sequence). CDR3 length: 14 residues. The CDR3 here is CSAIPRGRNQPQHF. The CDR3, as DNA: TGCAGTGCTATACCCCGGGGTCGCAATCAGCCCCAGCATTTT.

The chain has TRBV3-1 and TRBJ2-4; no definite D call. Trimming left V 1 base short and J 8 bases short, with 12 bases between. This CDR3 has 14 amino acids. The germline V gene has CDR1 LGHDT and CDR2 YNNKEL (reference sequence). The CDR3 protein is CASSQVTGGDIQYF. In nucleotides, the CDR3 is TGTGCCAGCAGCCAAGTAACTGGCGGAGACATTCAGTACTTC. The whole variable domain, filled in from reference TRBV3-1 and TRBJ2-4, reads DTAVSQTPKYLVTQMGNDKSIKCEQNLGHDTMYWYKQDSKKFLKIMFSYNNKELIINETVPNRFSPKSPDKAHLNLHINSLELGDSAVYFCASSQVTGGDIQYFGAGTRLSVL.

The rearrangement links TRBV2 to TRBJ2-3, with 13 positions matching TRBD2. The V segment lost 6 bases and the J segment 6 bases; nucleotides outside the gene matches: 6. The germline V gene encodes CDR1 SNHLY and CDR2 FYNNEI. The CDR3 has 15 residues. The CDR3 DNA reads TGTGCCAGCAGCATGACTAGCGGGAGGTCTGATACGCAGTATTTT. Its protein product is CASSMTSGRSDTQYF.

The CDR3 DNA reads TGCAGCGTTGAGATGACGGTGAACACCGGGGAGCTGTTTTTT. This encodes CSVEMTVNTGELFF. The rearrangement joins TRBV29-1 to TRBJ2-2; no firm D call. This CDR3 is 14 amino acids long. V dropped 3 bases and J dropped 1 base, with 9 bases sitting between them. Germline CDR1 SQVTM, CDR2 ANQGSEA.

This sequence joins TRBV30 and TRBJ1-2; no clear D gene. This CDR3 contains 13 residues. Trimming cost V 0 bases and J 8 bases, with 13 bases left between them. Per the germline V gene, CDR1 is GTSNPN and CDR2 is SVGIG (reference sequence). The CDR3 reads CAWSVFSAVGYTF. The DNA of the CDR3 is TGTGCCTGGAGTGTGTTCTCGGCGGTGGGCTACACCTTC.

V usage is TRBV15 and J usage is TRBJ2-2; tentatively, D is TRBD1 (8 bases). Trimming took 1 base from V and 6 from J, leaving 21 bases between them. CDR1 LNHNV and CDR2 YYDKDF come from the germline V gene (reference sequence). This CDR3 is built from 18 residues. In DNA, the CDR3 is TGTGCCACCAGCAGAGCCCCCAAGTGGACAGGGAGGGCCGGGGAGCTGTTTTTT. Protein: CATSRAPKWTGRAGELFF.

This chain connects TRBV18 to TRBJ2-4; D ambiguous. This CDR3 has 17 residues. V dropped 3 bases and J dropped 0 bases, with 15 bases sitting between them. From germline, CDR1 is KGHSH and CDR2 LQKENI. CDR3 loop: CASSPGPRLLAKNIQYF. CDR3 nucleotide sequence: TGTGCCAGCTCACCCGGCCCTAGGTTGCTAGCCAAAAACATTCAGTACTTC.

This rearrangement joins TRBV29-1 to TRBJ2-5; 7 positions match TRBD2. With V trimmed by 8 bases and J by 0 bases, 9 bases remained unmatched. CDR1 is SQVTM and CDR2 is ANQGSEA in the germline V gene. The CDR3 loop spans 14 amino acids. CDR3 nucleotide sequence: TGCAGCCCCCGGGACTATACGTACCAAGAGACCCAGTACTTC. Translated: CSPRDYTYQETQYF. Full variable domain (remainder filled in from reference TRBV29-1 and TRBJ2-5): SAVISQKPSRDICQRGTSLTIQCQVDSQVTMMFWYRQQPGQSLTLIATANQGSEATYESGFVIDKFPISRPNLTFSTLTVSNMSPEDSSIYLCSPRDYTYQETQYFGPGTRLLVL.

The chain combines TRBV20-1 with TRBJ1-5, with TRBD1 identical over 7 bases. Germline CDR1 and CDR2: DFQATT and SNEGSKA (reference sequence). CDR3 length: 16 amino acids. J lost 2 bases, V lost 2 bases, and 9 bases had no gene match. CDR3 amino acids: CSARYRQGTGNQPQHF. CDR3 sequence (DNA): TGCAGTGCTAGATACAGACAGGGAACTGGCAATCAGCCCCAGCATTTT.

V and J are TRBV20-1 and TRBJ2-2; TRBD1 is a possible D gene (5 bases). The V end lost 6 bases, the J end lost 7 bases, and 12 bases lay between the germline ends. This CDR3 has 12 residues. Germline V gene data show CDR1 as DFQATT and CDR2 as SNEGSKA (reference sequence). This CDR3 is CSASVRDGELFF. In nucleotides, the CDR3 is TGCAGTGCGAGCGTCAGGGACGGGGAGCTGTTTTTT.

Note on this clonotype: The junction does not match germline at one end; this may be a read error. This chain links TRBV29-1 with TRBJ2-1; the D call may be TRBD1 or TRBD2 (7 bases each). The CDR3 extends over 14 amino acids. The germline gives CDR1 SQVTM, CDR2 ANQGSEA. CDR3 in amino acids: CSVEGTRGGNEQFF. CDR3 DNA sequence: TGCAGCGTAGAAGGGACCAGGGGGGGGAATGAGCAGTTCTTC.

This clonotype was detected once. The V and J genes are TRBV7-9 and TRBJ2-7; 9 nucleotides line up with TRBD2. After removal of 5 bases from V and 6 bases from J, the junction contained 14 bases not matched to a gene. The germline CDR1 and CDR2 sequences are SEHNR and FQNEAQ (reference sequence). This CDR3 spans 16 amino acids. The CDR3 here is CASSPPGLREGGEQYF. In DNA form, the CDR3 reads TGTGCCAGCAGCCCCCCAGGATTGCGGGAGGGGGGCGAGCAGTACTTC.

For the CDR3, the DNA is TGTGCCAGCAGTCAACCGGCGGGGAAAAACATTCAGTACTTC. It is translated as CASSQPAGKNIQYF. The rearrangement links TRBV28 to TRBJ2-4; D is possibly TRBD2 (6 bases). The length of the CDR3 is 14 residues. CDR1 is MDHEN and CDR2 is SYDVKM in the germline V gene. V shed 5 bases and J shed 4 bases, with 12 bases lying between them.

V usage is TRBV5-1 and J usage is TRBJ1-1; D is unclear. Germline CDR1 SGHRS, CDR2 YFSETQ. CDR3 size: 15 residues. V was cut by 2 bases and J by 1 base, with 12 bases left in between. The CDR3 reads CASSFQDRTNTEAFF. CDR3 in DNA: TGCGCCAGCAGCTTCCAGGATCGAACGAACACTGAAGCTTTCTTT.

The chain joins TRBV7-3 to TRBJ1-5; D remains ambiguous. V lost 5 bases to trimming and J lost 5 bases, with 10 bases between them. CDR3 length equals 13 residues. Looked up from germline, CDR1 is SGHTA and CDR2 is FQGTGA. CDR3 DNA: TGTGCCAGCAGCCCAACAGTGGATCAGCCCCAGCATTTT. Translating gives CASSPTVDQPQHF.

The chain uses TRBV5-5 and TRBJ2-3; 9 bases are shared with TRBD1. V lost 6 bases and J lost 2; bases outside the gene matches: 7. The CDR3 spans 15 residues. Germline V CDR1 and CDR2: SGHKS, YYEKEE (reference sequence). CDR3 residues: CASNLGQGVTDTQYF. The CDR3 coding sequence is TGTGCCAGCAACCTGGGACAGGGCGTCACAGATACGCAGTATTTT.

The DNA for the CDR3 is TGTGCCAGCAGTAAGACAGGAAATAGCAATCAGCCCCAGCATTTT. It specifies CASSKTGNSNQPQHF. This chain connects TRBV2 to TRBJ1-5; maybe TRBD1 (6 bases). V was pared by 5 bases and J by 0 bases, with 11 bases between. Germline V gene lookup returns CDR1 SNHLY and CDR2 FYNNEI. This CDR3 is 15 amino acids long.

The rearrangement links TRBV10-3 to TRBJ2-1, with 13 bases identical to TRBD2. This CDR3 is built from 15 residues. V shed 6 bases and J 6 bases; nucleotides not matched to a gene: 5. Germline V gene sequence: CDR1 ENHRY, CDR2 SYGVKD. The CDR3 DNA is TGTGCCATCAGACCGGGACTAGCGGGAACCAATGAGCAGTTCTTC. Amino acids: CAIRPGLAGTNEQFF.

The V call is TRBV7-2, the J call TRBJ2-1; D might be TRBD2 (6 bases). Germline V lookup: CDR1 SGHTA, CDR2 FQGNSA. The CDR3 runs to 15 residues. Deletions cut 2 bases from V and 4 bases from J, with 12 bases between. As DNA, the CDR3 is TGTGCCAGCAGCTTATGGAGCGGGCTGTACAATGAGCAGTTCTTC. It translates to CASSLWSGLYNEQFF.

The chain joins TRBV19 to TRBJ2-1; 8 nucleotides align to TRBD2. Trimming cost V 8 bases and J 4 bases; bases outside gene matches: 16. The CDR3 consists of 17 residues. Germline V lookup: CDR1 LNHDA, CDR2 SQIVND (reference sequence). The CDR3 loop is CASGLDHSGSAYNEQFF. CDR3 bases: TGTGCCAGTGGCCTCGATCACAGCGGGAGTGCTTACAATGAGCAGTTCTTC.

This rearrangement joins TRBV10-3 to TRBJ2-7; tentative D call: TRBD1 (6 bases). V was pared by 10 bases and J by 4 bases, with 17 bases between. The CDR3 totals 13 residues. Germline CDR1 ENHRY, CDR2 SYGVKD. CDR3 DNA sequence: TGTGCCAGTACGGACAGTACCTTTTACGAGCAGTACTTC. Its protein is CASTDSTFYEQYF.

This sequence joins TRBV20-1 and TRBJ2-3; a weak D match, TRBD1 (6 bases). Trimming took 6 bases from V and 4 from J, leaving 14 bases between them. Germline loops: CDR1 DFQATT, CDR2 SNEGSKA (reference sequence). The CDR3 spans 13 residues. CDR3 nucleotide sequence: TGCAGTGCCACCACAGGGAACGCAGATACGCAGTATTTT. Translating it yields CSATTGNADTQYF.

The chain joins TRBV23-1 to TRBJ2-7; TRBD2 might be the D (5 bases). TRBV23-1 is designated an ORF whose function remains uncertain. The CDR3 has 15 amino acids. V lost 4 bases and J 0 bases, leaving 13 bases between the germline ends. The CDR3: CASSPAGVSSYEQYF. DNA for the CDR3: TGCGCCAGCAGTCCCGCCGGGGTTAGCTCCTACGAGCAGTACTTC.

V and J are TRBV20-1 and TRBJ1-5; no reliable D call. The CDR3 covers 13 residues. V lost 2 bases and J 4 bases, leaving 9 bases between the germline ends. CDR1 and CDR2 from the germline V gene are DFQATT and SNEGSKA (reference sequence). CDR3 bases: TGCAGTGCTAGAATGACACTTAATCAGCCCCAGCATTTT. This encodes CSARMTLNQPQHF.

The chain joins TRBV6-5 to TRBJ2-5, with unresolved D. The ends were cut back, 6 bases at V and 7 bases at J, with 9 bases in the middle. CDR1 MNHEY and CDR2 SVGAGI come from the germline V gene. This CDR3 contains 11 residues. The CDR3 DNA reads TGTGCCAGCAGAACCGTGGGGACCCAGTACTTC. As protein: CASRTVGTQYF.

V usage is TRBV29-1 and J usage is TRBJ2-7; either TRBD1 or TRBD2 may supply D (5 bases each). CDR3 length equals 12 residues. CDR1 SQVTM and CDR2 ANQGSEA come from the germline V gene. Trimming removed 4 bases at V and 0 bases at J, with 7 bases between. CDR3 DNA sequence: TGCAGCGTTGGGGGACCCTCCTACGAGCAGTACTTC. It specifies CSVGGPSYEQYF.